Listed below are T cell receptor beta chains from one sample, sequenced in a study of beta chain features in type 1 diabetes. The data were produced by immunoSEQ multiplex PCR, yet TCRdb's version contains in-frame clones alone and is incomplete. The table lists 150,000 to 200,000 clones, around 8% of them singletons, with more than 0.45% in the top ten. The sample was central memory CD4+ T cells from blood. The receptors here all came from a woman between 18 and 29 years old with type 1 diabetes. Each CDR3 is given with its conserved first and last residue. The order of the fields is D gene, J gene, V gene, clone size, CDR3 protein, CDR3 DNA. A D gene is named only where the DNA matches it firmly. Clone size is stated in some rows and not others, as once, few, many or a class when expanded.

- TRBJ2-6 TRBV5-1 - CASSLGQVAAGANVLTF TGCGCCAGCAGCTTGGGACAGGTAGCTGCTGGGGCCAACGTCCTGACTTTC
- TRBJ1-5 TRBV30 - CAWSVLGGPNQPQHF TGTGCCTGGAGTGTCCTGGGGGGACCTAATCAGCCCCAGCATTTT
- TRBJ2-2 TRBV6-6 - CASSSGDAGELFF TGTGCCAGCAGTTCAGGGGATGCCGGGGAGCTGTTTTTT
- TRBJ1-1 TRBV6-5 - CASSYPGAMNTEAFF TGTGCCAGCAGTTACCCAGGGGCGATGAACACTGAAGCTTTCTTT
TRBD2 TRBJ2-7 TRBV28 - CASSSPLDSGRRSYEQYF TGTGCCAGCAGTTCTCCTCTAGATAGCGGGAGGCGCTCCTACGAGCAGTACTTC
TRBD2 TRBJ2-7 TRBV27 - CASSRIAGTYEQYF TGTGCCAGCAGCAGAATAGCGGGTACCTACGAGCAGTACTTC
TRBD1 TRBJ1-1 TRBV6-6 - CASTHFGGQGNTEAFF TGTGCCAGCACCCACTTCGGGGGACAGGGGAACACTGAAGCTTTCTTT
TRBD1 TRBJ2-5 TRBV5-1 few CASSFRTGASARTQYF TGCGCCAGCAGCTTTCGGACAGGGGCCTCCGCAAGGACCCAGTACTTC
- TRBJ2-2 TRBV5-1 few CASSLASRGSTGELFF TGCGCCAGCAGCTTGGCTTCCCGAGGGTCCACCGGGGAGCTGTTTTTT
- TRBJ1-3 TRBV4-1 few CASRGDTGNTIYF TGCGCCAGCAGGGGTGACACTGGAAACACCATATATTTT
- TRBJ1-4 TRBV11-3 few CASAGVNEKLFF TGTGCCAGCGCAGGCGTAAATGAAAAACTGTTTTTT
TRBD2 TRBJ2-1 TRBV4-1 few CASSQGRGQNHNEQFF TGCGCCAGCAGCCAGGGGAGGGGCCAGAACCACAATGAGCAGTTCTTC
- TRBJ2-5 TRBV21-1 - CASSANLTGGGETQYF TGTGCCAGCAGCGCCAACCTGACAGGGGGCGGGGAGACCCAGTACTTC
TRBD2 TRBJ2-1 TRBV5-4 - CASSERSGRAYNEQFF TGTGCCAGCAGCGAACGCAGCGGGAGGGCCTACAATGAGCAGTTCTTC
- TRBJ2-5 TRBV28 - CASSLVPNTGLETQYF TGTGCCAGCAGTTTGGTCCCGAACACAGGGTTAGAGACCCAGTACTTC
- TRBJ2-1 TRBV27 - CASSFLGRDNNEQFF TGTGCCAGCAGTTTTTTGGGCAGGGACAACAATGAGCAGTTCTTC
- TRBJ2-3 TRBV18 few CASSRSGLGSDTQYF TGTGCCAGCTCCCGTTCAGGGCTGGGGTCCGATACGCAGTATTTT
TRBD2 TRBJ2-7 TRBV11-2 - CASSWSTSGTAYF TGTGCCAGCAGCTGGAGTACCAGCGGGACGGCCTACTTC
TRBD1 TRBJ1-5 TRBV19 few CASSTRQGREPQHF TGTGCCAGTAGTACCCGACAGGGAAGGGAGCCCCAGCATTTT
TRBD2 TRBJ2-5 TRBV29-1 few CSVAMGGVRETQYF TGCAGCGTTGCGATGGGGGGGGTTCGAGAGACCCAGTACTTC
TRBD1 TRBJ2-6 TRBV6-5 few CATRGTTSGANVLTF TGTGCCACCAGGGGGACAACTTCTGGGGCCAACGTCCTGACTTTC
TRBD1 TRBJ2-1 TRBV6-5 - CASSDRGREQFF TGTGCCAGCAGTGACAGGGGACGTGAGCAGTTCTTC
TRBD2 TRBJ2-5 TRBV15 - CATSRVVQGGSETQYF TGTGCCACCAGCAGAGTGGTGCAGGGAGGGTCAGAGACCCAGTACTTC
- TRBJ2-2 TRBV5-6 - CASSLEGARGELFF TGTGCCAGCAGCTTGGAAGGGGCGCGGGGGGAGCTGTTTTTT
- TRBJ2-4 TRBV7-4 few CASSLELGIAKNIQYF TGTGCCAGCAGCTTAGAACTAGGGATAGCCAAAAACATTCAGTACTTC
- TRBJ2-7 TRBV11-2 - CASSLGPEYEQYF TGTGCCAGCAGCTTAGGGCCGGAGTACGAGCAGTACTTC
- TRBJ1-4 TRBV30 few CAWRETASDEKLFF TGTGCCTGGAGAGAGACAGCCTCTGATGAAAAACTGTTTTTT
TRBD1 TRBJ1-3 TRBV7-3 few CASSSDRGNTIYF TGTGCCAGCAGCTCGGACAGGGGAAACACCATATATTTT
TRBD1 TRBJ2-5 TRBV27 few CASSIRGRFETQYF TGTGCCAGCAGTATCAGGGGGCGCTTTGAGACCCAGTACTTC
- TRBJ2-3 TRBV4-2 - CASSQASGRHSTDTQYF TGTGCCAGCAGCCAAGCCTCCGGGAGACATAGCACAGATACGCAGTATTTT
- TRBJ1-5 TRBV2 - CASSEVGGSNQPQHF TGTGCCAGCAGTGAAGTAGGCGGTAGCAATCAGCCCCAGCATTTT
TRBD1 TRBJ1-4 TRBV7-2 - CASSRDRGATNEKLFF TGTGCCAGCAGCCGAGACAGGGGCGCAACTAATGAAAAACTGTTTTTT
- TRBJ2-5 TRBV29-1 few CSVVQITGETQYF TGCAGCGTCGTTCAGATAACAGGAGAGACCCAGTACTTC
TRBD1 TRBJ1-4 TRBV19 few CASSRQGEKLFF TGTGCCAGTAGTCGACAGGGTGAAAAACTGTTTTTT
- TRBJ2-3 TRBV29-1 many CSHLASTDTQYF TGCAGCCACCTAGCGAGTACAGATACGCAGTATTTT
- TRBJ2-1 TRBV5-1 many CASSLYRENEQFF TGCGCCAGCAGCTTGTACAGGGAGAATGAGCAGTTCTTC
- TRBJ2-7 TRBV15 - CATSRGLLLTYEQYF TGTGCCACCAGCAGAGGCTTACTGCTCACCTACGAGCAGTACTTC
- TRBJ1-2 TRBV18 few CASSEDSRGGNGYTF TGTGCCAGCTCAGAGGATTCAAGAGGTGGTAATGGCTACACCTTC
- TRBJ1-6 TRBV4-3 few CASSQDVGGQGVSPLHF TGCGCCAGCAGCCAAGATGTTGGGGGCCAAGGGGTTTCACCCCTCCACTTT
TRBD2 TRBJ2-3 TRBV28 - CASSISGRAQYF TGTGCCAGCAGTATCAGCGGGAGGGCGCAGTATTTT
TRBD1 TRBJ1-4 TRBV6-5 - CASSNTGQGGEKLFF TGTGCCAGCAGTAACACGGGACAGGGGGGTGAAAAACTGTTTTTT
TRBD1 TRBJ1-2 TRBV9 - CASSPATGRYGYTF TGTGCCAGCAGCCCAGCGACAGGGAGATATGGCTACACCTTC
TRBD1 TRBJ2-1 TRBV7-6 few CASSSGQGTYNEQFF TGTGCCAGCAGTTCTGGACAGGGAACCTACAATGAGCAGTTCTTC
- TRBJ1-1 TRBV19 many CASSVPRDTANTEAFF TGTGCCAGTAGTGTTCCCCGGGACACCGCGAACACTGAAGCTTTCTTT
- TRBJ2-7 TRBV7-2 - CASSFLPYEQYF TGTGCCAGCAGCTTCCTCCCCTACGAGCAGTACTTC
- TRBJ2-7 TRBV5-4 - CASSFSESSYEQYF TGTGCCAGCAGCTTCAGCGAGAGCTCCTACGAGCAGTACTTC
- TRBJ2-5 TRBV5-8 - CASSELTAQYF TGTGCCAGCAGCGAGCTGACAGCCCAGTACTTC
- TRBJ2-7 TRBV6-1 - CASNSAGGGSYEQYF TGTGCCAGCAATAGTGCAGGGGGAGGCTCCTACGAGCAGTACTTC
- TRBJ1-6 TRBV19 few CASSGRNRVWTPLHF TGTGCCAGTAGTGGCCGGAACAGGGTTTGGACACCCCTCCACTTT
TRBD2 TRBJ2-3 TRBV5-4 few CASRRGSLSTDTQYF TGTGCCAGCAGGCGGGGGAGTCTTAGCACAGATACGCAGTATTTT
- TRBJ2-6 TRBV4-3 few CASSQDSGPGANVLTF TGCGCCAGCAGCCAAGATTCAGGGCCGGGGGCCAACGTCCTGACTTTC
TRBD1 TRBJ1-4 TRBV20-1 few CSARDREKLFF TGCAGTGCCCGGGACAGGGAGAAACTGTTTTTT
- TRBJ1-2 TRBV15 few CATSRDLNYGYTF TGTGCCACCAGCAGAGATTTAAACTATGGCTACACCTTC
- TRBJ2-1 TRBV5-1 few CASSLYGDNEQFF TGCGCCAGCAGCTTATACGGGGACAATGAGCAGTTCTTC